A single sample gave rise to the 18 T cell receptor beta chains below, sequenced in a study of T cell responses to AZD1222 COVID-19 vaccine (dated by TCRdb to about 2021). Explained via the paper, the time point label denotes: baseline before first vaccination. The library was generated by the immunoSEQ multiplex PCR assay. TCRdb took over this immuneACCESS table, retaining in-frame rearrangements with V and J assigned. Such tables are incomplete; in checked studies, under half of the missing clones stem from an unresolved V gene, and the remainder is unexplained. Across this sample there are roughly 160,000 clones, with 90% seen only once. Clones ranked in the top ten supply about 1.6% of the sample. This specimen was peripheral blood, taken on day 0 of AZD1222 vaccination. These receptors were collected from an adult in good health.

J is TRBJ2-3 and V is TRBV5-5, with TRBD2 identical over 7 bases. V was pared by 2 bases and J by 1 base, with 4 bases of the junction left unmatched. The CDR3 has 15 amino acids. CDR1 is SGHKS, CDR2 YYEKEE, per germline (reference sequence). CDR3 amino acids: CASSLAGYRTDTQYF. CDR3 nucleotide sequence: TGTGCCAGCAGCTTAGCGGGGTATCGCACAGATACGCAGTATTTT.

In the case of this clone: The junction shows a germline mismatch at one end, possibly a read error. Other DNA sequences in this specimen translate into the identical CDR3. The chain joins TRBV10-2 to TRBJ2-7; D tentatively reads TRBD1 or TRBD2 (6 bases each). Germline values: CDR1 WSHSY, CDR2 SAAADI. This CDR3 is built from 13 residues. The DNA for the CDR3 is TGCGCCAGCAAAGGGGGGATAAACCACGAACAGTACTTC. This translates into CASKGGINHEQYF.

The chain's CDR3 is CASRDAPHTEAFF. The CDR3 DNA is TGTGCCAGCAGAGATGCCCCCCACACTGAAGCTTTCTTT. V gene TRBV5-4 combines with J gene TRBJ1-1; no reliable D call. The CDR3 sequence is 13 residues long. Germline V lookup: CDR1 SGHNT, CDR2 YYREEE (reference sequence). Deletions cut 5 bases from V and 3 bases from J, with 11 bases between. Together with reference TRBV5-4 and TRBJ1-1, the CDR3 gives the full variable domain: ETGVTQSPTHLIKTRGQQVTLRCSSQSGHNTVSWYQQALGQGPQFIFQYYREEENGRGNFPPRFSGLQFPNYSSELNVNALELDDSALYLCASRDAPHTEAFFGQGTRLTVV.

J is TRBJ1-2 and V is TRBV27; the D is unclear. Germline CDR1 is MNHEY and CDR2 is SMNVEV (reference sequence). The CDR3 has 16 amino acids. Trimming removed 2 bases from V and 4 bases from J, with 17 bases in between. In DNA form, the CDR3 reads TGTGCCAGCAGTTTAGTCCGAGGTCGGCAGACCTATGGCTACACCTTC. It translates to CASSLVRGRQTYGYTF.

The chain links TRBV14 to TRBJ1-2, with D uncertain. The germline V and J ends were trimmed by 3 bases and 7 bases, with 12 bases remaining between them. Per the germline V gene, CDR1 is SGHDN and CDR2 is FVKESK. This CDR3 comprises 13 residues. In DNA, the CDR3 is TGTGCCAGCAGCCAGCTTTTCCTAGGTGGCTACACCTTC. Its translation is CASSQLFLGGYTF. The full variable domain, completed using reference TRBV14 and TRBJ1-2, is EAGVTQFPSHSVIEKGQTVTLRCDPISGHDNLYWYRRVMGKEIKFLLHFVKESKQDESGMPNNRFLAERTGGTYSTLKVQPAELEDSGVYFCASSQLFLGGYTFGSGTRLTVV.

In this sample, this clone turned up a few times. CDR3 in amino acids: CASSRTTGGGYTF. The CDR3 region has the DNA TGTGCCAGCAGTCGTACTACAGGGGGAGGCTACACCTTC. The chain recombines TRBV28 with TRBJ1-2; TRBD1 agrees at 8 bases. In germline, CDR1 is MDHEN, CDR2 SYDVKM. J lost 8 bases, V lost 5 bases, and 7 bases had no gene match. CDR3 length: 13 residues.

This chain connects TRBV19 to TRBJ1-1, with 7 bases identical to TRBD1. V lost 4 bases, J lost 6 bases, and 5 bases stayed unmatched. The CDR3 covers 13 residues. Per the germline V gene, CDR1 is LNHDA and CDR2 is SQIVND (reference sequence). The CDR3 sequence is CASSKLDRAEAFF. The CDR3 coding sequence is TGTGCCAGTAGTAAACTCGACAGGGCTGAAGCTTTCTTT.

This sequence joins TRBV28 and TRBJ1-4; D is undetermined. The V gene lost 2 bases and the J gene lost 8 bases, with 12 bases spanning the gap. The CDR3 totals 14 residues. Germline V gene sequence: CDR1 MDHEN, CDR2 SYDVKM. The CDR3 DNA sequence: TGTGCCAGCAGTTTACCGCGGGTCGGGGAAAAACTGTTTTTT. It is translated as CASSLPRVGEKLFF.

The chain carries TRBV28 and TRBJ1-5; 7 bases align to TRBD1. The germline V gene encodes CDR1 MDHEN and CDR2 SYDVKM. With V trimmed by 7 bases and J by 5 bases, 8 bases remained unmatched. This CDR3 is built from 14 residues. The CDR3 DNA reads TGTGCCAGCACCCTGGGGGACAGAGATCAGCCCCAGCATTTT. This sequence encodes CASTLGDRDQPQHF. Together with reference TRBV28 and TRBJ1-5, the CDR3 gives the full variable domain: DVKVTQSSRYLVKRTGEKVFLECVQDMDHENMFWYRQDPGLGLRLIYFSYDVKMKEKGDIPEGYSVSREKKERFSLILESASTNQTSMYLCASTLGDRDQPQHFGDGTRLSIL.

This sequence joins TRBV5-1 and TRBJ2-1, with D possibly being TRBD1 or TRBD2 (6 bases each). V was clipped by 4 bases and J by 0 bases, with 17 bases between them. The CDR3 sequence is 17 residues long. CDR1 is SGHRS and CDR2 is YFSETQ in the germline V gene. The CDR3 DNA sequence: TGCGCCAGCAGCCCGGCCGCGGGGACAAGCTCCTACAATGAGCAGTTCTTC. Translated, it gives CASSPAAGTSSYNEQFF. The complete variable domain, with remaining parts taken from reference TRBV5-1 and TRBJ2-1, reads KAGVTQTPRYLIKTRGQQVTLSCSPISGHRSVSWYQQTPGQGLQFLFEYFSETQRNKGNFPGRFSGRQFSNSRSEMNVSTLELGDSALYLCASSPAAGTSSYNEQFFGPGTRLTVL.

The CDR3 is CASSSQIGGQPQHF. In nucleotides, the CDR3 is TGTGCCAGCAGCTCCCAAATTGGTGGTCAGCCCCAGCATTTT. The gene calls are TRBV7-9 and TRBJ1-5; D is ambiguous. Per germline, CDR1 SEHNR and CDR2 FQNEAQ (reference sequence). The CDR3 is 14 amino acids. Trimming shortened V by 4 bases and J by 6 bases, and 13 bases separated the two germline ends.

As for this clone: One junction end disagrees with the germline gene, perhaps due to a read error. The chain links TRBV28 to TRBJ1-1; no definite D call. This CDR3 has 11 residues. Germline CDR1 is MDHEN and CDR2 is SYDVKM. The CDR3 here is CASSLKTEAFF. CDR3 coding DNA: TGTGCCAGCAGTTTGAAGACTGAAGCTTTCTTT.

About this clone: The sample carries other DNA sequences with the same CDR3. This chain joins TRBV6-5 and TRBJ1-1; possibly TRBD1 for D (5 bases). V gave up 6 bases and J gave up 4 bases, with 12 bases separating them. CDR1 and CDR2 (germline): MNHEY, SVGAGI. This CDR3 is built from 13 residues. CDR3 coding DNA: TGTGCCAGCAGCTTCAGGGAGGTCACTGAAGCTTTCTTT. Its protein is CASSFREVTEAFF.

The chain has TRBV2 and TRBJ1-6; 7 bases map to TRBD1. Germline V gives CDR1 SNHLY, CDR2 FYNNEI. This CDR3 spans 14 amino acids. The V and J ends lost 7 bases and 4 bases, in that order; junction bases with no gene match: 4. The CDR3: CASNPGQYNSPLHF. The DNA for the CDR3 is TGTGCCAGCAATCCGGGACAGTATAATTCACCCCTCCACTTT.

This clone was picked up one time. The chain couples TRBV7-3 to TRBJ1-1, with D perhaps TRBD1 (6 bases). Germline V gives CDR1 SGHTA, CDR2 FQGTGA. The CDR3 covers 14 residues. Trimming took off 3 bases at V and 4 bases at J, with 12 bases between the two ends. The CDR3 reads CASSLVGGPTEAFF. CDR3 nucleotide sequence: TGTGCCAGCAGCTTGGTTGGGGGCCCCACTGAAGCTTTCTTT.

This clone came up once. V is TRBV5-1 and J is TRBJ2-3, with 9 bases lining up with TRBD2. Germline V gene data show CDR1 as SGHRS and CDR2 as YFSETQ. The trim removed 2 bases at V and 6 bases at J, leaving 7 bases unmatched. CDR3 length: 15 amino acids. For the CDR3, the DNA is TGCGCCAGCAGCTTACAGCGGGGGGCCATTGATACGCAGTATTTT. It specifies CASSLQRGAIDTQYF. Full variable domain (remainder filled in from reference TRBV5-1 and TRBJ2-3): KAGVTQTPRYLIKTRGQQVTLSCSPISGHRSVSWYQQTPGQGLQFLFEYFSETQRNKGNFPGRFSGRQFSNSRSEMNVSTLELGDSALYLCASSLQRGAIDTQYFGPGTRLTVL.

The table lists this clone with a count of one. The genes are TRBV5-1 and TRBJ1-1; D is ambiguous. Trimming pared 1 base from V and 0 bases from J, leaving 10 bases between. The CDR3 extends over 15 amino acids. Germline CDR1 reads SGHRS; CDR2 reads YFSETQ. CDR3 residues: CASSLPGRLNTEAFF. Here the CDR3 DNA reads TGCGCCAGCAGCTTGCCCGGACGGCTGAACACTGAAGCTTTCTTT.

The J gene is TRBJ2-6, the V gene TRBV11-2; D ambiguous. From germline, CDR1 is SGHAT and CDR2 FQNNGV. Trimming stripped 0 bases from V and 0 bases from J, with 15 bases between. This CDR3 is 19 amino acids long. The CDR3 here is CASSLDVEIVGSGANVLTF. The CDR3 nucleotides are TGTGCCAGCAGCTTAGATGTGGAAATTGTTGGCTCTGGGGCCAACGTCCTGACTTTC.